Here is one T cell receptor beta chain with its context. Its matching antigen is unknown. Clones were sequenced by immunoSEQ multiplex PCR, and TCRdb holds only the in-frame ones, with some missing. The sample yields 1.6 million or so clones, over 95% seen once. Trimming cost V 6 bases and J 0 bases; bases outside gene matches: 3. This CDR3 comprises 14 residues. The germline gives CDR1 MNHNS, CDR2 SASEGT. The data are from a study of shared clonotypes between healthy human individuals. Whole-study results and caveats: The four-donor shared clonotypes exceeded non-shared clonotypes in generation probability, with non-shared ones scoring lower.

The specimen sequenced was naive CD4+ T cells sorted from blood. The subset was: CD45RA+ positively selected. The TCR originated in a man younger than 45 in good health. This rearrangement joins TRBV6-1 to TRBJ1-1; 8 nucleotides line up with TRBD1. The CDR3 region has the DNA TGTGCCAGCAGCGAGGACAGGGTGAACACTGAAGCTTTCTTT. Encoded protein: CASSEDRVNTEAFF.